A single sample gave rise to the 8 T cell receptor beta chains below, sequenced in a study of graft-versus-host responses after intestinal transplantation. Sequenced by immunoSEQ multiplex PCR; TCRdb stores in-frame clones only, minus some. The data show fewer than 20,000 clones, about 30% seen once. The sample consisted of alloreactive CD4+ T cells from a mixed lymphocyte reaction culture, taken before intestinal transplant. Subset here: CFSE-low proliferating T cells sorted from approximately six-day pre-transplant mixed lymphocyte reaction (GvH or HvG direction). Receptor source: a human patient who received an intestinal transplant.

This chain joins TRBV7-2 and TRBJ1-1, with 7 positions matching TRBD1. V shed 2 bases, J shed 4 bases, and the junction held 1 base outside the gene matches. This CDR3 has 13 amino acids. CDR1 is SGHTA, CDR2 FQGNSA, per germline. DNA of the CDR3: TGTGCCAGCAGCTTATCAGGGGGCACTGAAGCTTTCTTT. It codes for CASSLSGGTEAFF.

The rearrangement links TRBV7-6 to TRBJ2-2; 7 nucleotides agree with TRBD1. Per germline, CDR1 SGHVS and CDR2 FNYEAQ. V was clipped by 5 bases and J by 2 bases; unmatched bases: 8. The CDR3 totals 16 residues. The CDR3 spells CASSPGTVINTGELFF. The CDR3 nucleotides read TGTGCCAGCAGCCCCGGGACAGTAATAAACACCGGGGAGCTGTTTTTT. Drawing the rest from reference TRBV7-6 and TRBJ2-2, the complete variable domain is GAGVSQSPRYKVTKRGQDVALRCDPISGHVSLYWYRQALGQGPEFLTYFNYEAQQDKSGLPNDRFSAERPEGSISTLTIQRTEQRDSAMYRCASSPGTVINTGELFFGEGSRLTVL.

CDR3 sequence reads: CASSPYRVNYGYTF. The CDR3 DNA reads as TGTGCCAGCAGTCCTTATAGGGTTAACTATGGCTACACCTTC. This chain connects TRBV14 to TRBJ1-2; D remains unclear. The germline V gene encodes CDR1 SGHDN and CDR2 FVKESK. Trimming took off 6 bases at V and 1 base at J, with 12 bases between the two ends. The CDR3 extends over 14 amino acids.

J is TRBJ1-1 and V is TRBV11-2; D gene uncertain. The CDR3 totals 14 residues. The V and J ends lost 1 base and 1 base respectively, with 7 bases between them. From germline, CDR1 is SGHAT and CDR2 FQNNGV. In DNA, the CDR3 is TGTGCCAGCAGCTTAGCGGCGAGGAACACTGAAGCTTTCTTT. Translating gives CASSLAARNTEAFF.

The CDR3 protein is CASSLEGWKFPSTDTQYF. In nucleotides, the CDR3 is TGCGCCAGCAGCTTGGAAGGGTGGAAGTTCCCTAGCACAGATACGCAGTATTTT. The chain recombines TRBV5-1 with TRBJ2-3; D remains ambiguous. Germline V gene lookup returns CDR1 SGHRS and CDR2 YFSETQ. The CDR3 runs to 18 residues. The V end lost 0 bases, the J end lost 0 bases, and 17 bases lay between the germline ends.

Sample share makes this clone large. Distinct nucleotide sequences in the sample also encode this CDR3. V usage is TRBV2 and J usage is TRBJ2-2, with D perhaps matching TRBD1 (6 bases). The V gene's germline CDR1 is SNHLY and CDR2 FYNNEI. The CDR3 is 14 amino acids. The ends were cut back, 8 bases at V and 2 bases at J, with 12 bases in the middle. CDR3 nucleotide sequence: TGTGCCAGCCTCCGTGGGACAAACACCGGGGAGCTGTTTTTT. As protein: CASLRGTNTGELFF.

There are a few counts of this clone. J is TRBJ2-7 and V is TRBV6-1, with D tentatively TRBD1 or TRBD2 (5 bases each). CDR3 length: 13 amino acids. The germline V gene encodes CDR1 MNHNS and CDR2 SASEGT. Trimming left V 6 bases short and J 4 bases short, with 13 bases between. The CDR3 DNA reads as TGTGCCAGCAGGACGGGACGGCCATACGAGCAGTACTTC. It translates to CASRTGRPYEQYF.

The chain employs TRBV5-1 and TRBJ2-6; 7 nucleotides agree with TRBD2. The CDR3 spans 17 residues. Germline CDR1 reads SGHRS; CDR2 reads YFSETQ. V was pared by 0 bases and J by 4 bases, with 7 bases of the junction left unmatched. Here the CDR3 reads CASSLGWEGLGANVLTF. For the CDR3, the DNA is TGCGCCAGCAGCTTGGGATGGGAGGGGCTAGGGGCCAACGTCCTGACTTTC.